Presented here are 21 T cell receptor beta chains from one specimen sequenced in a study of OX40 agonist ivuxolimab in advanced cancers. Some clones are missing from TCRdb's copy, which holds only in-frame ones; the method was immunoSEQ multiplex PCR. The sample lists some 30,000 clones, 70% to 85% occurring once. The source material was CD4+ or CD8+ T cells sorted from blood, sampled in a trial of the OX40 agonist ivuxolimab. The receptors were sampled from an adult with an advanced solid tumor such as melanoma, head and neck, liver or kidney cancer.

This CDR3 reads CASSIGFRAPYEQYF. Here the CDR3 DNA reads TGTGCCAGTAGTATAGGCTTCCGGGCCCCCTACGAGCAGTACTTC. V gene TRBV19 combines with J gene TRBJ2-7; no reliable D call. Per the germline V gene, CDR1 is LNHDA and CDR2 is SQIVND (reference sequence). The germline V and J ends were trimmed by 1 base and 2 bases, with 12 bases remaining between them. The CDR3 is 15 residues long. Drawing the rest from reference TRBV19 and TRBJ2-7, the complete variable domain is DGGITQSPKYLFRKEGQNVTLSCEQNLNHDAMYWYRQDPGQGLRLIYYSQIVNDFQKGDIAEGYSVSREKKESFPLTVTSAQKNPTAFYLCASSIGFRAPYEQYFGPGTRLTVT.

This clone was seen a single time. The rearrangement links TRBV28 to TRBJ1-6; 7 nucleotides line up with TRBD1. The CDR3 totals 15 residues. V trimming: 5 bases; J trimming: 7 bases; junction bases outside the gene matches: 8. Germline V CDR1 and CDR2: MDHEN, SYDVKM. The CDR3 sequence: CASSTAGGMNSPLHF. The CDR3 bases are TGTGCCAGCAGTACAGCAGGGGGGATGAATTCACCCCTCCACTTT. The full variable domain, completed using reference TRBV28 and TRBJ1-6, is DVKVTQSSRYLVKRTGEKVFLECVQDMDHENMFWYRQDPGLGLRLIYFSYDVKMKEKGDIPEGYSVSREKKERFSLILESASTNQTSMYLCASSTAGGMNSPLHFGNGTRLTVT.

The chain employs TRBV5-1 and TRBJ2-4; 7 positions match TRBD1. This CDR3 has 12 residues. Germline CDR1 and CDR2: SGHRS and YFSETQ. Losses at the gene ends were 8 bases for V and 3 bases for J; bases not matched to a gene: 2. The CDR3 spells CASRDSKNIQYF. CDR3 coding DNA: TGCGCCAGTCGGGACAGCAAAAACATTCAGTACTTC.

The chain carries TRBV9 and TRBJ1-3; tentative D call: TRBD1 (6 bases). CDR1 SGDLS and CDR2 YYNGEE come from the germline V gene. The ends were cut back, 3 bases at V and 2 bases at J, with 12 bases in the middle. This CDR3 spans 15 amino acids. The CDR3 sequence: CASSAGQGPGNTIYF. The DNA of the CDR3 is TGTGCCAGCAGCGCGGGGCAGGGGCCTGGAAACACCATATATTTT.

This clone has just a few counts. V gene TRBV7-3 combines with J gene TRBJ1-2, with 10 bases identical to TRBD1. The CDR3 length is 15 residues. The germline gives CDR1 SGHTA, CDR2 FQGTGA. V lost 2 bases, J lost 3 bases, and 3 bases stayed unmatched. The CDR3 protein is CASSLGGTGDYGYTF. CDR3 sequence (DNA): TGTGCCAGCAGCTTAGGCGGGACAGGGGACTATGGCTACACCTTC.

The V gene is TRBV4-3, the J gene TRBJ2-7; 10 bases are shared with TRBD2. The V and J ends lost 4 bases and 1 base, in that order; junction bases with no gene match: 4. This CDR3 region has 15 residues. CDR1 is LGHNA and CDR2 is YSLEER in the germline V gene. For the CDR3, the DNA is TGCGCCAGCAGCCCGGGACTAGCGCGTTCCTACGAGCAGTACTTC. It yields the protein CASSPGLARSYEQYF.

The gene calls are TRBV6-1 and TRBJ1-5; possibly TRBD1 for D (5 bases). The V and J ends lost 2 bases and 1 base respectively, with 9 bases between them. Germline CDR1 and CDR2: MNHNS and SASEGT. The CDR3 runs to 15 residues. The CDR3 reads CASSERGHSNQPQHF. Written as DNA, the CDR3 is TGTGCCAGCAGTGAAAGAGGACACAGCAATCAGCCCCAGCATTTT.

The rearrangement links TRBV6-6 to TRBJ2-5; 9 nucleotides agree with TRBD1. Germline CDR1 reads MNHNY; CDR2 reads SVGAGI (reference sequence). V lost 8 bases, J lost 5 bases, and 12 bases stayed unmatched. The CDR3 totals 15 residues. CDR3 bases: TGTGCCAGCCGCAAAACAGGGGGCTGGCAGGAGACCCAGTACTTC. This codes for CASRKTGGWQETQYF.

The rearrangement links TRBV5-1 to TRBJ2-1; D is undetermined. The germline V and J ends were trimmed by 7 bases and 0 bases, with 8 bases remaining between them. The CDR3 extends over 13 amino acids. Germline loops: CDR1 SGHRS, CDR2 YFSETQ. CDR3 sequence: CASLSDSYNEQFF. Here the CDR3 DNA reads TGCGCCAGCCTCTCAGACTCCTACAATGAGCAGTTCTTC.

The rearrangement links TRBV19 to TRBJ2-3; D might be TRBD1 or TRBD2, each matching 6 bases. Germline CDR1 is LNHDA and CDR2 is SQIVND (reference sequence). Trimming took 5 bases from V and 3 from J, leaving 18 bases between them. The CDR3 sequence is 16 residues long. The CDR3 region has the DNA TGTGCCAGTAGTGGGGGGCTTCTGTTTAGGACAGATACGCAGTATTTT. Protein product: CASSGGLLFRTDTQYF. Full variable domain (remainder filled in from reference TRBV19 and TRBJ2-3): DGGITQSPKYLFRKEGQNVTLSCEQNLNHDAMYWYRQDPGQGLRLIYYSQIVNDFQKGDIAEGYSVSREKKESFPLTVTSAQKNPTAFYLCASSGGLLFRTDTQYFGPGTRLTVL.

The chain combines TRBV2 with TRBJ2-7; 10 positions agree with TRBD1. CDR1 is SNHLY and CDR2 is FYNNEI in the germline V gene. V lost 7 bases to trimming and J lost 3 bases; unmatched junction nucleotides: 6. This CDR3 is built from 14 residues. The CDR3 is CASIQGTGVYEQYF. The DNA for the CDR3 is TGTGCCAGCATACAAGGGACAGGGGTCTACGAGCAGTACTTC.

The chain combines TRBV6-5 with TRBJ1-1, with 8 bases matching TRBD1. The germline V gene has CDR1 MNHEY and CDR2 SVGAGI. The CDR3 spans 13 residues. Trimming at V came to 2 bases and at J to 8 bases, leaving 4 bases not matched to a gene. The CDR3 DNA is TGTGCCAGCAGTTACCAGACAGGGGCCGAAGCTTTCTTT. Residues: CASSYQTGAEAFF.

Comment on this clone: Sequence at one end of the junction differs from germline and may be a read error. This chain connects TRBV5-4 to TRBJ2-6; tentatively, D is TRBD1 or TRBD2 (5 bases each). Germline lookup yields CDR1 SGHNT and CDR2 YYREEE (reference sequence). This CDR3 is built from 16 residues. CDR3: CASSQAGGSGANVLTF. In nucleotides, the CDR3 is TGCGCCAGCAGCCAGGCTGGGGGCTCTGGGGCCAACGTCCTGACTTTC.

This clone was counted a single time. The chain couples TRBV7-9 to TRBJ2-7; 8 bases align to TRBD1. From germline, CDR1 is SEHNR and CDR2 FQNEAQ (reference sequence). The V gene end was trimmed by 5 bases and the J gene end by 5 bases; junction bases not matched to a gene: 8. The CDR3 is made up of 14 amino acids. The CDR3, as DNA: TGTGCCAGCAGCGGACCCCAGGGGGCCCACGAGCAGTACTTC. This translates into CASSGPQGAHEQYF.

The chain couples TRBV11-1 to TRBJ2-7, with D hard to call. Germline CDR1 reads SGHAT; CDR2 reads FQDESV (reference sequence). With 0 bases removed from V and 2 bases from J, the gap between germline ends came to 5 bases. The CDR3 covers 13 residues. The CDR3 DNA reads as TGTGCCAGCAGCTTAGCGGGCACCTACGAGCAGTACTTC. Amino acid sequence: CASSLAGTYEQYF.

This chain connects TRBV10-3 to TRBJ2-1, with D perhaps TRBD2 (6 bases). The CDR3 is made up of 13 amino acids. Trimming stripped 5 bases from V and 8 bases from J, with 13 bases between. CDR1 and CDR2 (germline): ENHRY, SYGVKD. The CDR3 nucleotides read TGTGCCATCAGTACCGGACTACCGGATGAGCAGTTCTTC. Residues: CAISTGLPDEQFF.

This clone has more than one count but fewer than ten. This rearrangement joins TRBV6-1 to TRBJ1-1; weak D call: TRBD1 (5 bases). The V and J ends lost 6 bases and 2 bases respectively, with 10 bases between them. The V gene's germline CDR1 is MNHNS and CDR2 SASEGT. The CDR3 covers 13 residues. The DNA of the CDR3 is TGTGCCAGCAGGATCAGGGAAAACACTGAAGCTTTCTTT. This encodes CASRIRENTEAFF.

The gene calls are TRBV28 and TRBJ2-7; D is perhaps TRBD1 (6 bases). V dropped 6 bases and J dropped 4 bases, with 13 bases sitting between them. The CDR3 is made up of 13 amino acids. Per germline, CDR1 MDHEN and CDR2 SYDVKM. CDR3 nucleotide sequence: TGTGCCAGCAGCTCCCCCAGGGGTTACGAGCAGTACTTC. It is translated as CASSSPRGYEQYF.

The rearrangement joins TRBV4-3 to TRBJ2-3; D is possibly TRBD1 or TRBD2 (5 bases each). This CDR3 has 15 residues. The germline CDR1 and CDR2 sequences are LGHNA and YSLEER. Trimming took 1 base from V and 1 from J, leaving 9 bases between them. This chain's CDR3 is CASSQGGSRTDTQYF. Written as DNA, the CDR3 is TGCGCCAGCAGCCAAGGGGGGTCTCGCACAGATACGCAGTATTTT.

Of note for this clone: The identical CDR3 is also encoded by other nucleotide sequences in the sample. The chain couples TRBV11-2 to TRBJ2-7; D uncertain. The CDR3 has 11 residues. Trimming shortened V by 5 bases and J by 2 bases, and 4 bases separated the two germline ends. Germline loops: CDR1 SGHAT, CDR2 FQNNGV. CDR3 sequence reads: CASSPAYEQYF. The CDR3 DNA sequence: TGTGCCAGCAGCCCAGCCTACGAGCAGTACTTC.

The genes are TRBV4-2 and TRBJ2-7, with 9 bases fitting TRBD2. This CDR3 is 16 amino acids long. V trimming: 0 bases; J trimming: 2 bases; junction bases outside the gene matches: 5. CDR1 is LGHNA and CDR2 is YNFKEQ in the germline V gene. The CDR3 is CASSQESGGGAYEQYF. The CDR3 bases are TGTGCCAGCAGCCAAGAGTCGGGCGGGGGGGCCTACGAGCAGTACTTC.